The 12 T cell receptor beta chains presented below share a single source sample, sequenced in a study of CD8+CD57+ T cells in acquired aplastic anemia. Genomic DNA acted as the template from which TCR beta VDJ combination and CDR3 sequence profiling were carried out. TCRdb re-called the reads with MiXCR, one entry per CDR3 protein. Here the sample spans hundreds of thousands of distinct CDR3 sequences, around 72% being singletons. Material for sequencing was sorted CD4+, CD8+, or CD8+CD57+ T cells (not recorded which) from PBMCs. All receptors come from a human donor in good health, serving as a control.

The V call is TRBV27, the J call TRBJ2-1; 8 nucleotides line up with TRBD1. This CDR3 comprises 14 residues. V lost 4 bases, J lost 6 bases, and 5 bases stayed unmatched. Germline lookup yields CDR1 MNHEY and CDR2 SMNVEV (reference sequence). DNA of the CDR3: TGTGCCAGCAGTTCCCTAGGACAGGGCAATGAGCAGTTCTTC. It encodes CASSSLGQGNEQFF.

There are a few counts of this clonotype. The V gene is TRBV25-1, the J gene TRBJ2-3; weak D call: TRBD2 (6 bases). This CDR3 comprises 15 residues. Germline V gene sequence: CDR1 MGHDK, CDR2 SYGVNS. Trimming removed 5 bases at V and 2 bases at J, with 14 bases between. The CDR3 spells CASSRASAHTDTQYF. In nucleotides, the CDR3 is TGTGCCAGCAGTAGAGCTAGCGCACACACAGATACGCAGTATTTT.

This clonotype was detected a few times. Its ends do not fully match the called genes, so a read error is possible. The rearrangement links TRBV2 to TRBJ2-3; TRBD1 aligns across 7 bases. CDR1 SNHLY and CDR2 FYNNEI come from the germline V gene. CDR3 length: 15 residues. Here the CDR3 DNA reads TGTGCCAGCAGGGGGGACAGTCTAGGCACAGATACACAGTATTTT. Amino acid sequence: CASRGDSLGTDTQYF.

As for this clonotype: Its ends do not fully match the called genes, so a read error is possible. This chain joins TRBV20-1 and TRBJ1-2; D remains ambiguous. This CDR3 has 11 amino acids. Germline CDR1 reads DFQATT; CDR2 reads SNEGSKA (reference sequence). The CDR3 coding sequence is TGCAGTGATAGGGCATTAGGCGGCTACTCCTTC. It yields the protein CSDRALGGYSF.

This clonotype was counted at least ten times. The J gene is TRBJ1-1, the V gene TRBV19; TRBD1 matches at 8 bases. The CDR3 extends over 14 amino acids. The V gene's germline CDR1 is LNHDA and CDR2 SQIVND (reference sequence). V shed 4 bases and J 0 bases; nucleotides not matched to a gene: 1. CDR3 nucleotide sequence: TGTGCCAGTAGTAGGGGACAGGTGAACACTGAAGCTTTCTTT. It encodes CASSRGQVNTEAFF.

The chain is built from TRBV7-3 and TRBJ2-3; D not certain. The CDR3 extends over 14 amino acids. Germline V gene data show CDR1 as SGHTA and CDR2 as FQGTGA. V dropped 5 bases and J dropped 10 bases, with 19 bases sitting between them. The CDR3 DNA reads as TGTGCCAGCAGCGGAAGGATTAGCACAGAAGCGCAGTATTTT. Translation: CASSGRISTEAQYF.

Of note for this clonotype: One end of the junction fails to match germline, which may point to a read error. The rearrangement joins TRBV9 to TRBJ1-4, with TRBD1 matching 7 bases. CDR1 and CDR2 (germline): SGDLS, YYNGEE. The CDR3 spans 10 residues. The CDR3 loop reads CASSATGAPF. The CDR3 DNA sequence: TGTGCCAGCAGCGCCACAGGGGCCCCTTTT.

The genes are TRBV5-4 and TRBJ1-2; possibly TRBD1 for D (6 bases). The CDR3 has 12 residues. The V end lost 3 bases, the J end lost 8 bases, and 11 bases lay between the germline ends. Germline-derived CDR1 and CDR2 are SGHNT and YYREEE (reference sequence). CDR3 protein: CASSSSGAGYTF. Written as DNA, the CDR3 is TGTGCCAGCAGCTCGTCGGGGGCCGGCTACACCTTC.

The chain joins TRBV20-1 to TRBJ2-5, with 9 positions matching TRBD2. V lost 3 bases to trimming and J lost 12 bases; unmatched junction nucleotides: 8. The V gene's germline CDR1 is DFQATT and CDR2 SNEGSKA (reference sequence). The CDR3 loop spans 12 amino acids. CDR3 nucleotides: TGCAGTGCTAGTGCGAGCGGGGGGCCCAAGTACTTC. Amino acids: CSASASGGPKYF.

V gene TRBV19 combines with J gene TRBJ1-6; maybe TRBD1 (6 bases). V lost 3 bases to trimming and J lost 9 bases, with 15 bases between them. The germline gives CDR1 LNHDA, CDR2 SQIVND (reference sequence). The CDR3 has 15 amino acids. The CDR3 DNA follows: TGTGCCAGTAGTATCCCTGGACAGTCAGGTTCACCCCTCCACTTT. Protein product: CASSIPGQSGSPLHF.

As regards this clonotype: Likely a read error: the CDR3 ends without its conserved phenylalanine or tryptophan. The limits of the CDR3 on the DNA are not certain, so only TCRdb's listed CDR3 is given. The chain links TRBV2 to TRBJ1-6. The germline CDR1 and CDR2 sequences are SNHLY and FYNNEI. The CDR3 is made up of 16 amino acids, end residues included. CDR3 region: CASSASGVGHSSGPHI.

In this sample, this clonotype turned up once. Because the CDR3 is missing its conserved closing phenylalanine or tryptophan, this is likely a read error. The DNA is omitted, as the CDR3 cannot be located on it reliably, and the CDR3 follows TCRdb's listing. The rearrangement joins TRBV19 to TRBJ2-1; TRBD1, the table's D call, was not compared with the DNA. Germline V lookup: CDR1 LNHDA, CDR2 SQIVND (reference sequence). The CDR3 contains 15 residues when both ends are counted. Here the CDR3 reads CASSITSGRPHELFV.